This TCR beta chain was sequenced during a study of cytomegalovirus exposure and HLA in healthy donors. Background on the study: Most donors, 70% to 85% of a few hundred genotyped, fell in the Caucasian-associated ancestry cluster. The study, taken as a whole, reports: About 87% or about 30% of the time was how often most TCR beta V segments were productive, according to an earlier analysis.

The PCR employed 60 Vbeta primers together with 13 Jbeta primers. Clones were read by immunoSEQ multiplex PCR, and TCRdb kept only the in-frame ones, dropping some. The table has some 200,000 clones, 82% seen once; the top ten hold roughly 2.5%. This CDR3 contains 16 residues. With 4 bases clipped from V and 2 bases from J, the junction kept 5 bases outside the gene matches. Germline assignment: CDR1 SGHDT and CDR2 YYEEEE. To note about this clone: Its specificity is not known.

Sequenced sample: PBMCs. This clonotype was obtained from a woman between 40 and 50 years old in good health and CMV-seronegative. The chain couples TRBV5-6 to TRBJ2-4, with 11 positions matching TRBD1. CDR3 residues: CASSPDRGRSKNIQYF. The CDR3 DNA sequence: TGTGCCAGCAGCCCGGACAGGGGGCGATCCAAAAACATTCAGTACTTC.